A selection of T cell receptor beta chains follows, all from one sample in a study of shared clonotypes between healthy human individuals. The repertoire was sequenced with immunoSEQ multiplex PCR; TCRdb's copy has only in-frame clones and lacks some. The profile covers about 2.1 million clones, with over 85% appearing a single time and more than 1.5% taken by the ten largest. The sequenced material came from naive CD8+ T cells from PBMCs. These receptors came from a man aged 18-30 years in good health. Some clones in this sample may be carry-over from other donors' samples. Both conserved end residues are part of each CDR3. The order of the fields is D gene, J gene, clone size, V gene, CDR3 DNA, CDR3 protein. D genes are given only for firm matches. Some rows have no size entry. The others give once, few or many, or a class for an expanded clone.

D gene: .
J gene: TRBJ1-5
clone size: .
V gene: TRBV6-1
CDR3 DNA: TGTGCCAGCAGCCCACCCCGGGATAGCAATCAGCCCCAGCATTTT
CDR3 protein: CASSPPRDSNQPQHF

D gene: TRBD1
J gene: TRBJ1-2
clone size: .
V gene: TRBV27
CDR3 DNA: TGTGCCAGCAGTATTACAGGGGCGAACTATGGCTACACCTTC
CDR3 protein: CASSITGANYGYTF

D gene: TRBD1
J gene: TRBJ1-3
clone size: .
V gene: TRBV7-9
CDR3 DNA: TGTGCCAGCAGCTTCCAGCGGGGACAGCCTTCTTTCCCTGGAAACACCATATATTTT
CDR3 protein: CASSFQRGQPSFPGNTIYF

D gene: .
J gene: TRBJ2-2
clone size: .
V gene: TRBV15
CDR3 DNA: TGTGCCACCAGCAGAGAACCCGATTACACCGGGGAGCTGTTTTTT
CDR3 protein: CATSREPDYTGELFF

D gene: TRBD1
J gene: TRBJ1-1
clone size: .
V gene: TRBV28
CDR3 DNA: TGTGCCAGCAGTTACAGGGGGCGGAACACTGAAGCTTTCTTT
CDR3 protein: CASSYRGRNTEAFF

D gene: .
J gene: TRBJ1-1
clone size: .
V gene: TRBV2
CDR3 DNA: TGTGCCAGCAGTGCCGGGGGGGACACTGAAGCTTTCTTT
CDR3 protein: CASSAGGDTEAFF

D gene: .
J gene: TRBJ2-5
clone size: .
V gene: TRBV7-9
CDR3 DNA: TGTGCCAGCAGAACCGCCCCCTGGGAGGAGCAGTACTTC
CDR3 protein: CASRTAPWEEQYF

D gene: TRBD2
J gene: TRBJ2-1
clone size: .
V gene: TRBV10-3
CDR3 DNA: TGTGCCATCGGGGGAGCCGGGACTAGCGTTTACAATGAGCAGTTCTTC
CDR3 protein: CAIGGAGTSVYNEQFF

D gene: .
J gene: TRBJ1-5
clone size: .
V gene: TRBV7-9
CDR3 DNA: TGTGCCAGCAGCTCCGCTCCCCGGGGGCCCGGGAATCAGCCCCAGCATTTT
CDR3 protein: CASSSAPRGPGNQPQHF

D gene: .
J gene: TRBJ1-2
clone size: .
V gene: TRBV21-1
CDR3 DNA: TGTGCCAGCAGCCCAAAAGGACAGGGATCCTATGGCTACACCTTC
CDR3 protein: CASSPKGQGSYGYTF

D gene: .
J gene: TRBJ1-5
clone size: few
V gene: TRBV15
CDR3 DNA: TGTGCCACCAGCAGAACCAATCAGCCCCAGCATTTT
CDR3 protein: CATSRTNQPQHF

D gene: .
J gene: TRBJ1-1
clone size: once
V gene: TRBV5-4
CDR3 DNA: TGTGCCAGCAGCTTGGCCGGGGAGACTGAAGCTTTCTTT
CDR3 protein: CASSLAGETEAFF

D gene: TRBD2
J gene: TRBJ2-7
clone size: .
V gene: TRBV5-6
CDR3 DNA: TGTGCCAGCAGCAACCGCCGGACTAGCTACGAGCAGTACTTC
CDR3 protein: CASSNRRTSYEQYF

D gene: .
J gene: TRBJ2-7
clone size: .
V gene: TRBV11-2
CDR3 DNA: TGTGCCAGCAGCTTAGTACGTGGGAGCGGGTACGAGCAGTACTTC
CDR3 protein: CASSLVRGSGYEQYF

D gene: .
J gene: TRBJ1-5
clone size: .
V gene: TRBV5-4
CDR3 DNA: TGTGCCAGCAGCTTTGGAGGGAATCAGCCCCAGCATTTT
CDR3 protein: CASSFGGNQPQHF

D gene: TRBD2
J gene: TRBJ2-1
clone size: .
V gene: TRBV18
CDR3 DNA: TGTGCCAGCTCACCAGAGGGACTAGCGGGAGGAGTGGGTGAGCAGTTCTTC
CDR3 protein: CASSPEGLAGGVGEQFF

D gene: TRBD2
J gene: TRBJ2-5
clone size: .
V gene: TRBV7-9
CDR3 DNA: TGTGCCAGCAGCTCCGGACTAGCGGGAGGGCAAGAGACCCAGTACTTC
CDR3 protein: CASSSGLAGGQETQYF

D gene: .
J gene: TRBJ2-2
clone size: .
V gene: TRBV6-5
CDR3 DNA: TGTGCCAGCAGTTACTATAACTCCGGGGAGCTGTTTTTT
CDR3 protein: CASSYYNSGELFF

D gene: TRBD1
J gene: TRBJ2-5
clone size: .
V gene: TRBV11-2
CDR3 DNA: TGTGCCAGCAGCCCATACAGGGGGCAAGAGACCCAGTACTTC
CDR3 protein: CASSPYRGQETQYF

D gene: .
J gene: TRBJ2-3
clone size: .
V gene: TRBV9
CDR3 DNA: TGTGCCAGCAGCGTACGCACAGATACGCAGTATTTT
CDR3 protein: CASSVRTDTQYF